This T cell receptor beta chain comes out of a study of blood T cell repertoires in COVID-19. Study background: There were acute and convalescent COVID-19 samples, and they came from the United States, Italy and Spain.

Sequencing used immunoSEQ multiplex PCR; TCRdb keeps in-frame clones, though not all of them. The top ten hold around 8% of the sample, which has 540,000 or so clones, less than 90% seen once. V gave up 1 base and J gave up 3 bases, with 6 bases separating them. The CDR3 sequence is 13 residues long. Germline V gives CDR1 MNHEY, CDR2 SMNVEV (reference sequence). Only one count was recorded for this clone. The sequenced sample was peripheral blood. The TCR sequence derives from a woman in her 50s with COVID-19, enrolled during active disease. This rearrangement joins TRBV27 to TRBJ1-1, with no clear D. The CDR3 DNA reads as TGTGCCAGCAGTTTATGGAGGGACACTGAAGCTTTCTTT. Protein sequence: CASSLWRDTEAFF.